There are many counts of the clone carrying this T cell receptor (beta chain). At one end, the junction sequence differs from germline, possibly due to a read error. CDR3 length: 14 residues. Germline lookup yields CDR1 SGHRS and CDR2 YFSETQ. This sample was taken from a study of patients and donors after allogeneic stem cell transplantation. From the RT-PCR reads, TCRdb called clonotypes with MiXCR, one entry per CDR3 protein. The table has about a million distinct CDR3 sequences, over 15% seen once; the top ten hold around 6%. The rearrangement uses TRBV5-1 and TRBJ2-7, with 7 bases fitting TRBD2. This clonotype was sampled from a human donor who was either an allogeneic HSCT recipient or a stem cell or donor lymphocyte infusion donor (not recorded which). It is not recorded whose cells these are; they may come from a transplant donor. Sequences were obtained from blood, either unsorted or a sorted T cell fraction (not recorded which). The CDR3 DNA reads as TGTGCCAGCAGCTTGGGAGGGCCCTCCTACGAGCAGTACTTC. Amino acids: CASSLGGPSYEQYF.